This paragraph reports one T cell receptor beta chain. Its antigen is undetermined. This record comes from a study of T cells in Graves' hyperthyroidism and ophthalmopathy. The V end lost 5 bases, the J end lost 8 bases, and 13 bases lay between the germline ends. The CDR3 loop spans 13 amino acids. Findings and limits, study-wide: A 13 V-J model separated ophthalmopathy from stable hyperthyroidism.

Amplification yielded TCR beta CDR3 regions, with RNA transcripts as the source. First-round RT-PCR with HTBI primers amplified the TCR CDR3 region. TCRdb recomputed calls from the multiplex PCR reads with MiXCR, one row per CDR3 protein. This sample carries around 690,000 distinct CDR3 sequences, around 15% of them seen once, and the ten largest clones take 15%. Absence of ophthalmopathy progression within 18 months defined stable Graves' hyperthyroidism. The study excluded patients with uncontrolled infection, other autoimmune disease, pregnancy or lactation. PBMCs came from around 10 ml fresh peripheral blood.

The source material was blood. The TCR originated in a man aged 50 or older with Graves' hyperthyroidism. The rearrangement joins TRBV12-3 or TRBV12-4 to TRBJ2-1, with D perhaps matching TRBD2 (5 bases). CDR3 residues: CASSLPPEDEQFF. The CDR3 DNA sequence: TGTGCCAGCAGTCTTCCTCCGGAGGATGAGCAGTTCTTC.